The rows below give T cell receptor beta chains drawn from one sample of a study of shared clonotypes between healthy human individuals. The table came from immunoSEQ multiplex PCR; TCRdb's copy has only in-frame clones and leaves some out. This table has about 1.1 million clones, roughly 77% appearing once. Sequenced: memory CD4+ T cells from PBMCs. All receptors derive from a man between 18 and 35 years old in good health. Some clones in this sample may be carry-over from other donors' samples. Both conserved end residues are part of each CDR3. D genes are given only for firm matches. Only part of the rows carry a size: once, few, many, or a class if the clone is expanded.

v_gene: TRBV5-4; d_gene: TRBD1; j_gene: TRBJ1-6; abundance: few; CDR3nt: TGTGCCAGCAGTCAAAACCGGGACAGGAATTCACCCCTCCACTTT; CDR3aa: CASSQNRDRNSPLHF
v_gene: TRBV18; d_gene: -; j_gene: TRBJ1-4; abundance: -; CDR3nt: TGTGCCAGCTCACCACGGCAGCTCGGTGAAAAACTGTTTTTT; CDR3aa: CASSPRQLGEKLFF
v_gene: TRBV5-6; d_gene: -; j_gene: TRBJ2-1; abundance: -; CDR3nt: TGTGCCAGCAGCTCGACCGTGGCGTCGAATGAGCAGTTCTTC; CDR3aa: CASSSTVASNEQFF
v_gene: TRBV18; d_gene: TRBD1; j_gene: TRBJ2-3; abundance: -; CDR3nt: TGTGCCAGCTCATCCCAGGGGGCTAAGGCAGATACGCAGTATTTT; CDR3aa: CASSSQGAKADTQYF
v_gene: TRBV4-1; d_gene: -; j_gene: TRBJ1-5; abundance: -; CDR3nt: TGCGCCAGCAGCCAAGATGGCTTTGAATATCAGCCCCAGCATTTT; CDR3aa: CASSQDGFEYQPQHF
v_gene: TRBV5-1; d_gene: TRBD2; j_gene: TRBJ2-3; abundance: few; CDR3nt: TGCGCCAGCAGCCCGGGACTAGCGGGAGCTGTAGATACGCAGTATTTT; CDR3aa: CASSPGLAGAVDTQYF
v_gene: TRBV19; d_gene: TRBD1; j_gene: TRBJ1-3; abundance: -; CDR3nt: TGTGCCAGTTCTACAAAAGACGGGACAGTCAAAAACACCATATATTTT; CDR3aa: CASSTKDGTVKNTIYF
v_gene: TRBV19; d_gene: -; j_gene: TRBJ2-7; abundance: -; CDR3nt: TGTGCCAGTAGTAAGGCCGTAACCCCCTACGAGCAGTACTTC; CDR3aa: CASSKAVTPYEQYF
v_gene: TRBV10-3; d_gene: -; j_gene: TRBJ2-3; abundance: -; CDR3nt: TGTGCCATCAGCGCCGGAGGTCATACGCAGTATTTT; CDR3aa: CAISAGGHTQYF
v_gene: TRBV4-2; d_gene: TRBD2; j_gene: TRBJ2-7; abundance: -; CDR3nt: TGTGCCAGCAGCCAAGATCAGGGACTAGCGGGAGGGGGTGTGTACGAGCAGTACTTC; CDR3aa: CASSQDQGLAGGGVYEQYF
v_gene: TRBV27; d_gene: -; j_gene: TRBJ2-5; abundance: -; CDR3nt: TGTGCCAGCAGTTTAAGAGGATTGGGGGGGCGAGAGACCCAGTACTTC; CDR3aa: CASSLRGLGGRETQYF
v_gene: TRBV18; d_gene: -; j_gene: TRBJ1-5; abundance: -; CDR3nt: TGTGCCAGCTCACCACCGGTAGGGGCCGGTCAGCCCCAGCATTTT; CDR3aa: CASSPPVGAGQPQHF
v_gene: TRBV28; d_gene: TRBD1; j_gene: TRBJ1-1; abundance: -; CDR3nt: TGTGCCAGCACCAGGGGACAGTTGATTGGAGCTTTCTTT; CDR3aa: CASTRGQLIGAFF
v_gene: TRBV25-1; d_gene: TRBD2; j_gene: TRBJ2-5; abundance: many; CDR3nt: TGTGCCAGCAGTGATGGCCTAGCGGGGGAGACCCAGTACTTC; CDR3aa: CASSDGLAGETQYF
v_gene: TRBV2; d_gene: -; j_gene: TRBJ2-5; abundance: -; CDR3nt: TGTGCCAGCAGCCCCCGGAATCAAAAAGAGACCCAGTACTTC; CDR3aa: CASSPRNQKETQYF
v_gene: TRBV30; d_gene: TRBD2; j_gene: TRBJ2-5; abundance: -; CDR3nt: TGTGCCTGGAGTGTTCCCCCTGGGGTAGCGGGGCCGACAGAAGAGACCCAGTACTTC; CDR3aa: CAWSVPPGVAGPTEETQYF
v_gene: TRBV18; d_gene: -; j_gene: TRBJ1-1; abundance: -; CDR3nt: TGTGCCAGCTCACTTTCCCGCGAGACTGAAGCTTTCTTT; CDR3aa: CASSLSRETEAFF
v_gene: TRBV5-1; d_gene: TRBD1; j_gene: TRBJ1-2; abundance: -; CDR3nt: TGCGCCAGCAGTCGTGACAGGGGGGACGGCTACACCTTC; CDR3aa: CASSRDRGDGYTF
v_gene: TRBV28; d_gene: -; j_gene: TRBJ1-2; abundance: once; CDR3nt: TGTGCCAGCAGTGCCCCGGGGAGGGGGTGGTATGGCTACACCTTC; CDR3aa: CASSAPGRGWYGYTF
v_gene: TRBV6-1; d_gene: TRBD2; j_gene: TRBJ2-1; abundance: -; CDR3nt: TGTGCCAGCAGTGGCCAACTAGCGTCCGTGAATGAGCAGTTCTTC; CDR3aa: CASSGQLASVNEQFF
v_gene: TRBV7-9; d_gene: -; j_gene: TRBJ1-2; abundance: -; CDR3nt: TGTGCCAGCAGCCGGTTAAGGGAGCCTAACTATGGCTACACCTTC; CDR3aa: CASSRLREPNYGYTF
v_gene: TRBV5-1; d_gene: -; j_gene: TRBJ2-3; abundance: -; CDR3nt: TGCGCCAGCAGCGACACCCGCACAGATACGCAGTATTTT; CDR3aa: CASSDTRTDTQYF
v_gene: TRBV7-2; d_gene: TRBD2; j_gene: TRBJ2-3; abundance: -; CDR3nt: TGTGCCAGCAGCTACTCCGGGACTAGCGGGATAGTCCGAGATACGCAGTATTTT; CDR3aa: CASSYSGTSGIVRDTQYF
v_gene: TRBV10-3; d_gene: TRBD1; j_gene: TRBJ2-1; abundance: -; CDR3nt: TGTGCCATCAGCCGGCCCGGACAGGGAGTCAATGAGCAGTTCTTC; CDR3aa: CAISRPGQGVNEQFF